The rows below give T cell receptor beta chains drawn from one sample of a study of high-grade serous ovarian cancer treatment subgroups. Sequencing was performed with immunoSEQ multiplex PCR; in TCRdb, only in-frame clones are kept and a portion is missing. The sample comprises about 36,000 clones, 79% of which are singletons, and approximately 3.1% rests with the top ten. What was sequenced was tumor tissue. All receptors come from a human donor with high-grade serous ovarian cancer. Both conserved end residues are part of each CDR3. A D gene is named only where the DNA matches it firmly. A clone size is listed for some rows: how often the clone was seen (once, few, many), or a class if it is expanded.

TRBD2	TRBV6-4	few	TRBJ2-1	TGTGCCAGCAGTGAGGTAGCGGGGAGATACAATGAGCAGTTCTTC	CASSEVAGRYNEQFF
TRBD2	TRBV2	.	TRBJ2-3	TGTGCCAGCAGAGGGAGAGAGACAGCGGGGTCCTCAGATACGCAGTATTTT	CASRGRETAGSSDTQYF
TRBD2	TRBV9	.	TRBJ2-1	TGTGCCAGCAGCGTAGGGACTAGCGGGAGCCGAAGGGCCTACAATGAGCAGTTCTTC	CASSVGTSGSRRAYNEQFF
.	TRBV30	.	TRBJ2-3	TGTGCCTGGAGCCGTTTACCGAGGGAGTCGGTAGATACGCAGTATTTT	CAWSRLPRESVDTQYF
TRBD2	TRBV28	once	TRBJ2-7	TGTGCCAGCAGTAGCTGGCTAGCGGCCCCCTACCACTTC	CASSSWLAAPYHF
TRBD2	TRBV15	once	TRBJ2-1	TGTGCCACCAGCAGGGCTAGCGGGAGTCCCCCCTACAATGAGCAGTTCTTC	CATSRASGSPPYNEQFF
.	TRBV6-6	.	TRBJ2-1	TGTGCCAGCAGTTACCAACGGCCCGGTTCGGAGCAGTTCTTC	CASSYQRPGSEQFF
.	TRBV4-3	.	TRBJ1-4	TGCGCCAGCAGCCGTGCTATAGGGGAAAAACTGTTTTTT	CASSRAIGEKLFF
TRBD2	TRBV5-1	.	TRBJ2-1	TGCGCCAGCCGCTTTAGCGGGAGTGGCTACAATGAGCAGTTCTTC	CASRFSGSGYNEQFF
.	TRBV19	.	TRBJ1-1	TGTGCCAGTAGTATGTCAGGGAGGACTGAAGCTTTCTTT	CASSMSGRTEAFF
TRBD1	TRBV9	.	TRBJ1-2	TGTGCCAGCAGCGCCTACCAACAGGGGGCGGGCTACACCTTC	CASSAYQQGAGYTF
TRBD2	TRBV14	few	TRBJ2-7	TGTGCCAGCAGCCAAGACGAGACTAGCGGGCCTTACGAGCAGTACTTC	CASSQDETSGPYEQYF
.	TRBV19	.	TRBJ2-2	TGTGCCAGTGTAACCCGCGCCGGGGAGCTGTTTTTT	CASVTRAGELFF
.	TRBV7-7	.	TRBJ1-4	TGTGCCAGCAGCTTACGTAGAGAGGGAGGGGAAAAACTGTTTTTT	CASSLRREGGEKLFF
.	TRBV27	.	TRBJ2-1	TGTGCCAGCAGTTCTCGGAGCTCCTACAATGAGCAGTTCTTC	CASSSRSSYNEQFF
.	TRBV10-3	.	TRBJ1-2	TGTGCCATCAGTGAGTCGTTGGGGGGCTACACCTTC	CAISESLGGYTF
TRBD2	TRBV29-1	.	TRBJ2-7	TGCAGCGTTGAGGGGTGGGGCGGGAGGAGTTACGAGCAGTACTTC	CSVEGWGGRSYEQYF
TRBD2	TRBV27	.	TRBJ2-3	TGTGCCAGCAGTCTCTGGACTAGCGGGAGAGATACGCAGTATTTT	CASSLWTSGRDTQYF
.	TRBV5-6	.	TRBJ2-1	TGTGCCAGCAGCCCGAAGTGGGGGGCGGGGAGGGACAATGAGCAGTTCTTC	CASSPKWGAGRDNEQFF
.	TRBV4-3	.	TRBJ2-5	TGCGCCAGCAGCCCAGGCGGCTTACCTGAGACCCAGTACTTC	CASSPGGLPETQYF
TRBD1	TRBV30	few	TRBJ1-5	TGTGCCTGGAGTACAGGGGATAATCAGCCCCAGCATTTT	CAWSTGDNQPQHF
.	TRBV6-1	.	TRBJ2-5	TGTGCCAGCAGTTTGCCCGTGGGATCTAAAGAGACCCAGTACTTC	CASSLPVGSKETQYF
.	TRBV11-2	few	TRBJ2-7	TGTGCCAGCGCGGGGATCGGCTACGAGCAGTACTTC	CASAGIGYEQYF
TRBD1	TRBV7-3	.	TRBJ1-4	TGTGCCAGCAGCTCGGGACAGGGGAATGAAAAACTGTTTTTT	CASSSGQGNEKLFF
.	TRBV19	.	TRBJ1-5	TGTGCCAGTAGTATAGACACCGTAAGCAATCAGCCCCAGCATTTT	CASSIDTVSNQPQHF
TRBD2	TRBV9	.	TRBJ2-3	TGTGCCAGCAGGGGGCGGGAGGTCACAGATACGCAGTATTTT	CASRGREVTDTQYF
.	TRBV10-3	.	TRBJ1-2	TGTGCCATCAGTGAGTCTGGGGTTAACTATGGCTACACCTTC	CAISESGVNYGYTF
.	TRBV6-5	.	TRBJ1-1	TGTGCCAGCAGTTACTATTCGGGTTACACTGAAGCTTTCTTT	CASSYYSGYTEAFF
.	TRBV21-1	.	TRBJ1-5	TGTGCCAGCATCAGGGGTTTTTACAATCAGCCCCAGCATTTT	CASIRGFYNQPQHF
.	TRBV12-5	few	TRBJ2-3	TGTGCTAGTGGTTTGGCGGATACGCAGTATTTT	CASGLADTQYF
.	TRBV15	medium-sized	TRBJ1-2	TGTGCCACCAGCAGAGACAGGGCGGCTCGTATCTACACCTTC	CATSRDRAARIYTF
.	TRBV5-1	.	TRBJ2-1	TGCGCCAGCAGCCTGAGCGGAGGGGGCCGTTTGGGTGAGCAGTTCTTC	CASSLSGGGRLGEQFF
.	TRBV5-1	.	TRBJ2-7	TGCGCCAGCGCGGGACGGGCCTACGAGCAGTACTTC	CASAGRAYEQYF
.	TRBV28	.	TRBJ1-1	TGTGAGAGCACTCGGGGAGGGAACACTGAAGCTTTCTTT	CESTRGGNTEAFF
TRBD1	TRBV18	.	TRBJ2-2	TGTGCCAGCTCCCGACAGGGGAAGGAACCCGGGGAGCTGTTTTTT	CASSRQGKEPGELFF
.	TRBV19	few	TRBJ2-7	TGTGCCAGTAGTATGAGCGGGGACAGATCATACGAGCAGTACTTC	CASSMSGDRSYEQYF
.	TRBV5-1	.	TRBJ1-2	TGCGCCAGCAGCTTGGGGCCCCTCGATGGGGGGCGCTATGGCTACACCTTC	CASSLGPLDGGRYGYTF
.	TRBV6-5	.	TRBJ2-7	TGTGCCAGCAGTTCGGGCACCGGGTACGAGCAGTACTTC	CASSSGTGYEQYF
.	TRBV28	.	TRBJ2-1	TGTGCCAGCAGTTTAGGTCACAATGAGCAGTTCTTC	CASSLGHNEQFF
.	TRBV20-1	.	TRBJ2-7	TGCAGTGCTAGTAAGTACGAGCAGTACTTC	CSASKYEQYF
TRBD1	TRBV19	.	TRBJ2-7	TGTGCCAGTAGTATTTGTGACAGGGTTCACGAGCAGTACTTC	CASSICDRVHEQYF
TRBD1	TRBV19	.	TRBJ1-6	TGTGCCAGTAGTCCGGGACAGGGGTTTTCACCCCTCCACTTT	CASSPGQGFSPLHF
.	TRBV28	few	TRBJ1-1	TGTGCCAGCATAACTGGTTCGGCTGAAGCTTTCTTT	CASITGSAEAFF
TRBD2	TRBV9	few	TRBJ2-5	TGTGCCAGCAGCGTAGAAGGGACTAGCGGCCAAGAGACCCAGTACTTC	CASSVEGTSGQETQYF
.	TRBV28	once	TRBJ2-1	TGTGCCAGCGTGGGAGCGGCTGAGCAGTTCTTC	CASVGAAEQFF
TRBD2	TRBV28	few	TRBJ2-7	TGTGCCAGCAGTGCTAGCGGGAGGGTCGTCTACGAGCAGTACTTC	CASSASGRVVYEQYF
.	TRBV29-1	.	TRBJ2-2	TGCAGCGTTGAAGTTCTCACCGGGGAGCTGTTTTTT	CSVEVLTGELFF
TRBD2	TRBV11-3	.	TRBJ2-7	TGTGCCAGCAGCCCCCGGACTAGCGGAGTCTTTTCCTACGAGCAGTACTTC	CASSPRTSGVFSYEQYF
TRBD1	TRBV28	.	TRBJ1-2	TGTGCCAGCTTCAGGGGGCAAGGCTACACCTTC	CASFRGQGYTF
TRBD1	TRBV27	.	TRBJ1-4	TGTGCCAGCAGTTTCGAGGCAGGGGGTAATGAAAAACTGTTTTTT	CASSFEAGGNEKLFF
TRBD1	TRBV18	few	TRBJ2-1	TGTGCCAGCTCACTTGGACAGGGTATCAATGAGCAGTTCTTC	CASSLGQGINEQFF